This entry features one TCR beta chain sequence. Its antigen is not yet known. No much larger clonotype is one base removed from it; base qualities were not supplied. Using the deep immunoSEQ assay, multiplex PCR amplified TCR CDR3 regions from genomic DNA. Extracted genomic DNA from each cell subset was distributed evenly across all wells of several immunoSEQ 96-well plates, and each plate was treated as a replicate. For sorted subsets, about 0.2 ug genomic DNA, equal to 30,000 or so T cell genomes, was loaded into each replicate PCR. The purified libraries were quantified using a Qubit 3.0 fluorometer, sized with a Bioanalyzer 2100, and then quantified again using the KAPA Library Quantification kit. Every immunoSEQ 96-well plate was sequenced on a dedicated single-read 150-cycle Illumina NextSeq 550 flow cell. Per the authors' processing: Because the immunoSEQ output included only junctional sequences and no quality scores, the filtering could not be the same as the filtering used for full-length reads. Sequences were annotated with PyIR, a Python wrapper for IgBLAST v1.9, and V/J genes and CDR3 were assigned using IMGT germline references. Reads with weak V/J assignments (E-value above 1e-6), missing CDR3, stop codons, out-of-frame junctions, or ambiguous translated residues were removed. A V3J clonotype was defined by an identical inferred V gene, J gene, and CDR3 amino acid sequence. Percentage overlap between repertoires was calculated by dividing the number of shared unique clonotypes by the size of the smaller repertoire. Richness of each repertoire was evaluated using RTK rarefaction, the Chao1 estimator, and Recon v2.1 estimates of unobserved clonotypes. For all TCRbeta clonotypes obtained by the gDNA method from a few donors, generation probabilities were computed with OLGA. The table was pulled from immuneACCESS by TCRdb, which kept in-frame rearrangements only. Such tables lose some clones; where checked, under half of the loss comes from unresolved V genes, and the rest has no known cause. Clone size and V and J calls were adopted from that table, with D and trimming inferred from the DNA. For this sample the table gives approximately 1.9 million clones, of which 90% to 95% were detected only once. The ten largest clones add up to 1.5% to 2% of the sample.

These data originate in a study of shared clonotypes between healthy human individuals (dated by TCRdb to the early 2020s). Some background on the complete study: A couple of women and a few men aged 18 to 49 years were included in the cohort. For each donor, CD4 naive and CD4 memory were each given three plates, CD8 naive was given two plates, and CD8 memory was given one plate. To estimate repertoire size and how much clonotype sharing occurs between individuals, the study deeply sequenced the blood TCR repertoires of five or six healthy adults. To increase sequencing depth and limit assay-specific biases, TCR repertoire library preparation and sequencing were carried out by different laboratories using diverse techniques. Between about 0.9 and 9 billion PBMCs per donor were obtained by leukapheresis. Broad study findings and their caveats: Rarefaction of sorted-subset datasets indicated incomplete sequencing despite the large sequencing depth. Pairwise subsampling led to the expectation that sequencing depth would affect the degree of clonotype sharing among donors. Clonotypes shared by all four sorted-subset donors showed higher generation probabilities than non-shared clonotypes. Sampling was limited to blood, and TCR repertoires in tissue likely differ from TCR repertoires in blood. The genetic and exposure-history diversity represented was limited by the small number of donors. Naive subsets generally had larger estimated clonotype richness than memory subsets did. When a few donors were compared, the shared fraction of clonotypes was about 5% for naive CD4, 3.5% to 4% for naive CD8, 2% to 2.5% for memory CD4, and 0.35% to 0.4% for memory CD8.

CDR1 and CDR2, looked up from the germline V gene, are SGHDT and YYEEEE. The junction shows trimming of 2 bases on V and 4 bases on J, and the gene matches do not reach 8 bases of it. The CDR3 starts with the cysteine, ends with the phenylalanine, and has 15 residues. CDR3 DNA is the only sequence kept; it has 45 bases, read in frame from the first base. CD8 naive samples consisted of CD45RO-negative cells that were positively selected for CCR7, yielding a CD45RA+CCR7+ population without TemRA cells. The donors were healthy, HIV-negative adults who had no recently reported acute infections or vaccinations. All donors were Caucasian adults living in Nashville, Tennessee, USA. Blood was collected by leukapheresis, and PBMCs were isolated by Ficoll-Histopaque density gradient centrifugation and then cryopreserved in liquid nitrogen vapor phase. Purity and quantity of every magnetically sorted T cell population were checked by analytical flow cytometry. Genomic DNA was isolated from each sorted fraction and quantified by UV absorbance on a Nanodrop 2000c.

The rearrangement combines TRBV5-6 with TRBJ2-7; 8 central bases correspond to TRBD1. Sequenced material: naive CD8+ T cells from PBMCs. Read against the paper, the sample's cell subset or site label means: CD45RA+CCR7+. The receptor was derived from a young man in good health. Some clones in this sample may be carry-over from other donors' samples. The sequence in DNA is TGTGCCAGCAGCTTAGGGACAGGAACGGAATACGAGCAGTACTTC. Its amino acids are CASSLGTGTEYEQYF.